This TCR beta chain emerged from a study of blood T cell repertoires in COVID-19. About the research overall: COVID-19 samples, acute and convalescent, were from the United States, Italy and Spain. PBMCs, B-cell-depleted T cells, or T cells provided the cDNA or gDNA that made up the material.

This CDR3 spans 15 amino acids. Germline values: CDR1 SNHLY, CDR2 FYNNEI. Deletions cut 3 bases from V and 5 bases from J, with 16 bases between. Under the authors' procedure: Quantification of nucleated cells was approximated via reference gene primer amplification. The protocol was immunoSEQ multiplex PCR, while the TCRdb copy is restricted to in-frame clones and leaves out a portion. V and J calls plus clone size are reproduced from that table; the DNA served to infer D and trimming. The table records around 150,000 clones, over 70% of them present only once. The sample consisted of peripheral blood. This rearrangement joins TRBV2 to TRBJ2-5; perhaps TRBD1 as D (6 bases). The source of this sequence is a man aged 70 or older with acute or convalescent COVID-19. CDR3 sequence reads: CASSEYGQPPETQYF. As DNA, the CDR3 is TGTGCCAGCAGTGAGTACGGACAGCCCCCGGAGACCCAGTACTTC. Complete variable domain (other parts from reference TRBV2 and TRBJ2-5): EPEVTQTPSHQVTQMGQEVILRCVPISNHLYFYWYRQILGQKVEFLVSFYNNEISEKSEIFDDQFSVERPDGSNFTLKIRSTKLEDSAMYFCASSEYGQPPETQYFGPGTRLLVL.